The next 9 T cell receptor beta chains were all read from a single sample in a study of blood T cells in healthy people across ages. Sample-barcoded 5' priming and a J-beta primer mix drove a second PCR of 7 to 11 cycles. One entry per CDR3 protein results from TCRdb running MiXCR on the 5' RACE reads. This sample has 650,000 to 900,000 distinct CDR3 sequences, with around 62% found just once. Source material: blood. The source of these receptors is a young man in good health.

With regard to this clonotype: A read error may produce the germline difference seen at one junction end. The rearrangement links TRBV9 to TRBJ2-1; either TRBD1 or TRBD2 may supply D (6 bases each). This CDR3 has 15 residues. Germline CDR1 is SGDLS and CDR2 is YYNGEE. Written as DNA, the CDR3 is TGTGCCGGCAGCGTAGGAGGGGGGCCCTACAATGAGCAGTTCTTC. Translation gives CAGSVGGGPYNEQFF.

About this clonotype: An end of the junction differs from the germline gene, which may be a read error. This chain's CDR3 is CSVDLLYKEQFF. The CDR3 DNA follows: TGCAGCGTGGATTTGCTGTACAAGGAGCAGTTCTTC. The chain joins TRBV29-1 to TRBJ2-1; D gene unclear. The length of the CDR3 is 12 residues. Germline V gene data show CDR1 as SQVTM and CDR2 as ANQGSEA.

For the CDR3, the DNA is TGTGCCAGCAGGGGGGTCGAACGGGGCATTCAGTACTTC. This encodes CASRGVERGIQYF. The chain joins TRBV6-2 or TRBV6-3 to TRBJ2-4; D could derive from TRBD1 or TRBD2 (5 bases each). This CDR3 is 13 amino acids long. Germline V gene data show CDR1 as MNHEY and CDR2 as SVGEGT. V lost 6 bases and J lost 9, with 15 bases in between.

The V and J genes are TRBV6-2 or TRBV6-3 and TRBJ1-1; D unresolved. With 2 bases removed from V and 1 base from J, the gap between germline ends came to 5 bases. Germline V gene sequence: CDR1 MNHEY, CDR2 SVGEGT. The CDR3 length is 13 residues. CDR3 nucleotide sequence: TGTGCCAGCAGTTACATCGAGAACACTGAAGCTTTCTTT. Amino acid sequence: CASSYIENTEAFF.

The chain has TRBV7-3 and TRBJ2-7, with 8 bases that match TRBD2. From germline, CDR1 is SGHTA and CDR2 FQGTGA. This CDR3 is built from 13 residues. The V segment lost 2 bases and the J segment 7 bases; nucleotides outside the gene matches: 4. The chain's CDR3 is CASSLALAAEQYF. For the CDR3, the DNA is TGTGCCAGCAGCTTAGCACTAGCGGCTGAGCAGTACTTC.

This rearrangement joins TRBV9 to TRBJ2-7; possible D gene TRBD1, 5 bases. The ends were cut back, 0 bases at V and 7 bases at J, with 11 bases in the middle. The CDR3 length is 13 residues. The V gene's germline CDR1 is SGDLS and CDR2 YYNGEE. The CDR3 reads CASSVEGAGEQYF. The CDR3 coding sequence is TGTGCCAGCAGCGTAGAAGGGGCTGGGGAGCAGTACTTC.

The chain carries TRBV15 and TRBJ2-7; 8 positions agree with TRBD1. Per the germline V gene, CDR1 is LNHNV and CDR2 is YYDKDF (reference sequence). The V gene end was trimmed by 5 bases and the J gene end by 4 bases; junction bases not matched to a gene: 7. The CDR3 contains 14 residues. For the CDR3, the DNA is TGTGCCACCAGCCCGGACAGGGTCGCGTACGAGCAGTACTTC. It yields the protein CATSPDRVAYEQYF.

V is TRBV7-2 and J is TRBJ2-3; the D gene is possibly TRBD2 (7 bases). Looked up from germline, CDR1 is SGHTA and CDR2 is FQGNSA. The CDR3 loop spans 14 amino acids. V shed 8 bases and J shed 4 bases, with 16 bases lying between them. Written as DNA, the CDR3 is TGTGCCAGCGGGGGGGCGCGGGGAGCAGATACGCAGTATTTT. It codes for CASGGARGADTQYF.

The chain couples TRBV4-3 to TRBJ2-7, with D perhaps matching TRBD1 (6 bases). The CDR3 is 15 residues long. Germline loops: CDR1 LGHNA, CDR2 YSLEER. V lost 0 bases to trimming and J lost 4 bases, with 13 bases between them. CDR3 DNA: TGCGCCAGCAGCCAAGAATTGGACAGAGGATACGAGCAGTACTTC. Its translation is CASSQELDRGYEQYF.